These 5 T cell receptor beta chains originate from one sample sequenced in a study of T cell changes during pregnancy in multiple sclerosis. This table comes from immunoSEQ multiplex PCR, and its TCRdb copy is limited to in-frame clones, with some not included. The sample shows tens of thousands of clones, roughly nine tenths of them seen only once. Sequenced here: peripheral blood, sampled in the first trimester of pregnancy. Receptor source: a female donor in good health, enrolled as a control in a pregnancy study.

The CDR3: CASSWPVAGGSTDTQYF. CDR3 nucleotide sequence: TGCGCCAGCAGCTGGCCCGTAGCAGGGGGTAGCACAGATACGCAGTATTTT. The rearrangement joins TRBV5-1 to TRBJ2-3, with TRBD1 matching 7 bases. The V and J ends lost 3 bases and 0 bases, in that order; junction bases with no gene match: 10. The germline gives CDR1 SGHRS, CDR2 YFSETQ. This CDR3 region has 17 residues.

The V gene is TRBV2, the J gene TRBJ2-2; 9 nucleotides line up with TRBD2. CDR1 SNHLY and CDR2 FYNNEI come from the germline V gene. With V trimmed by 8 bases and J by 6 bases, 10 bases remained unmatched. The CDR3 is made up of 15 amino acids. The CDR3 reads CASGELAGVAGELFF. The CDR3 nucleotides are TGTGCCAGCGGGGAATTAGCGGGAGTAGCCGGGGAGCTGTTTTTT.

This rearrangement joins TRBV7-6 to TRBJ2-5; 14 positions match TRBD2. V lost 4 bases to trimming and J lost 5 bases; unmatched junction nucleotides: 9. Germline CDR1 and CDR2: SGHVS and FNYEAQ. CDR3 length equals 17 residues. The DNA of the CDR3 is TGTGCCAGCAGCTCACCCGGGACTAGCGGGAGAATGGAGACCCAGTACTTC. This encodes CASSSPGTSGRMETQYF.

The chain recombines TRBV5-4 with TRBJ2-2; 11 bases align to TRBD1. This CDR3 is built from 16 residues. Germline V gene sequence: CDR1 SGHNT, CDR2 YYREEE (reference sequence). V lost 4 bases and J lost 5; bases outside the gene matches: 7. The CDR3 region has the DNA TGTGCCAGCAGCCGTTGGGGGACAGGGGGTACCGGGGAGCTGTTTTTT. It codes for CASSRWGTGGTGELFF.

This rearrangement joins TRBV19 to TRBJ1-5, with a possible D match to TRBD1 (5 bases). V was shortened by 4 bases and J by 3 bases, with 16 bases between the two germline ends. Germline V CDR1 and CDR2: LNHDA, SQIVND (reference sequence). This CDR3 has 16 residues. CDR3 coding DNA: TGTGCCAGTAGTACATGGGACGGGGGGTCCAATCAGCCCCAGCATTTT. This sequence encodes CASSTWDGGSNQPQHF. The entire variable domain, with the rest obtained from reference TRBV19 and TRBJ1-5, is as follows: DGGITQSPKYLFRKEGQNVTLSCEQNLNHDAMYWYRQDPGQGLRLIYYSQIVNDFQKGDIAEGYSVSREKKESFPLTVTSAQKNPTAFYLCASSTWDGGSNQPQHFGDGTRLSIL.